What follows describes a single TCR beta chain. These data come from a study of blood T cell repertoires in COVID-19. Some clones are missing from TCRdb's copy, which holds only in-frame ones; the method was immunoSEQ multiplex PCR. The data contain hundreds of thousands of clones, about 88% of them seen just once; the ten biggest clones take up roughly a tenth. Unmatched junction bases numbered 6, after V lost 0 bases and J lost 4 bases. The CDR3 spans 18 residues. The V gene's germline CDR1 is SEHNR and CDR2 FQNEAQ (reference sequence). Donors in Cohort 3 counted as recovered after two negative PCRs, clearance, or symptom resolution.

This sequence originates from a woman aged 40 to 50 who had recovered from COVID-19. The specimen was PBMCs or T cells enriched from blood (not recorded which). V is TRBV7-9 and J is TRBJ2-1; TRBD2 aligns across 13 bases. The CDR3 is CASSLATLLAGGYNEQFF. The CDR3, as DNA: TGTGCCAGCAGCTTAGCGACCCTACTAGCGGGAGGGTACAATGAGCAGTTCTTC.